One and the same sample provided the 11 T cell receptor beta chains below, sequenced in a study of blood T cell repertoires in COVID-19. The protocol was immunoSEQ multiplex PCR, while the TCRdb copy is restricted to in-frame clones and leaves out a portion. In the table there are 46,000 or so clones, roughly 90% of which are singletons. Specimen: peripheral blood. The receptors stem from a man in his 70s with active COVID-19.

The count of this clone is one. The CDR3: CASSPPDITGELFF. The CDR3 nucleotides are TGTGCCAGCAGCCCGCCAGATATAACCGGGGAGCTGTTTTTT. The genes are TRBV14 and TRBJ2-2, with no clear D. The V gene lost 4 bases and the J gene lost 5 bases, with 11 bases spanning the gap. CDR3 size: 14 residues. Germline V gene lookup returns CDR1 SGHDN and CDR2 FVKESK.

The V gene is TRBV28, the J gene TRBJ2-5; 8 positions agree with TRBD1. Unmatched junction bases numbered 7, after V lost 2 bases and J lost 5 bases. The germline V gene has CDR1 MDHEN and CDR2 SYDVKM. The CDR3 is made up of 15 amino acids. CDR3 sequence: CASSLSRGPIETQYF. Written as DNA, the CDR3 is TGTGCCAGCAGTTTAAGCAGGGGGCCGATCGAGACCCAGTACTTC. The full variable domain, rest sourced from reference TRBV28 and TRBJ2-5, is DVKVTQSSRYLVKRTGEKVFLECVQDMDHENMFWYRQDPGLGLRLIYFSYDVKMKEKGDIPEGYSVSREKKERFSLILESASTNQTSMYLCASSLSRGPIETQYFGPGTRLLVL.

The chain couples TRBV7-3 to TRBJ2-4; 13 nucleotides line up with TRBD2. CDR1 and CDR2 from the germline V gene are SGHTA and FQGTGA. The CDR3 length is 14 residues. Germline trimming cut 5 bases from V and 9 bases from J; bases unmatched to any gene: 4. As DNA, the CDR3 is TGTGCCAGCAGCCTAGGGACTAGCGGGACCATTCAGTACTTC. This encodes CASSLGTSGTIQYF.

The chain has TRBV18 and TRBJ1-1; no definite D call. The CDR3 sequence is 13 residues long. V lost 3 bases to trimming and J lost 6 bases, with 11 bases between them. Germline lookup yields CDR1 KGHSH and CDR2 LQKENI. The CDR3 DNA follows: TGTGCCAGCTCACCTGTTGTAGGAGCTGAAGCTTTCTTT. It is translated as CASSPVVGAEAFF.

This chain connects TRBV6-6 to TRBJ1-2; TRBD1 matches at 8 bases. After removal of 4 bases from V and 7 bases from J, the junction contained 11 bases not matched to a gene. Germline V CDR1 and CDR2: MNHNY, SVGAGI (reference sequence). The CDR3 is 15 amino acids. The CDR3 nucleotides read TGTGCCAGCAGTTTCCGAAACAGGGGGTCGTCTGGCTACACCTTC. Protein sequence: CASSFRNRGSSGYTF.

The J gene is TRBJ2-1, the V gene TRBV29-1; 13 nucleotides match TRBD2. With V trimmed by 1 base and J by 3 bases, 3 bases remained unmatched. The CDR3 is 16 amino acids. Looked up from germline, CDR1 is SQVTM and CDR2 is ANQGSEA. The CDR3: CSVEGGLAGNYNEQFF. The CDR3 DNA reads TGCAGCGTTGAAGGGGGACTAGCGGGGAACTACAATGAGCAGTTCTTC.

The rearrangement links TRBV7-2 to TRBJ1-6; no reliable D call. Germline-derived CDR1 and CDR2 are SGHTA and FQGNSA. V lost 1 base to trimming and J lost 0 bases, with 10 bases between them. This CDR3 contains 17 residues. The DNA of the CDR3 is TGTGCCAGCAGCTTAGTGGCGGCGAGCTCCTATAATTCACCCCTCCACTTT. Protein: CASSLVAASSYNSPLHF.

This sequence joins TRBV30 and TRBJ2-1; D perhaps matches TRBD1 (5 bases). This CDR3 is built from 13 residues. Germline V lookup: CDR1 GTSNPN, CDR2 SVGIG (reference sequence). The germline V and J ends were trimmed by 1 base and 4 bases, with 8 bases remaining between them. CDR3 DNA: TGTGCCTGGAGTGGGGGCCCATACAATGAGCAGTTCTTC. This sequence encodes CAWSGGPYNEQFF.

The chain's CDR3 is CASSQALNQGASQPQHF. The CDR3 DNA reads as TGCGCCAGCAGCCAAGCCCTAAACCAGGGGGCTAGTCAGCCCCAGCATTTT. The V gene is TRBV4-1, the J gene TRBJ1-5, with 8 nucleotides matching TRBD1. Germline CDR1 reads MGHRA; CDR2 reads YSYEKL. The CDR3 sequence is 17 residues long. The V and J ends lost 1 base and 6 bases, in that order; junction bases with no gene match: 11.

This sequence joins TRBV6-5 and TRBJ2-7; tentative D call: TRBD1 (6 bases). The V end lost 6 bases, the J end lost 0 bases, and 15 bases lay between the germline ends. The CDR3 runs to 15 residues. Germline loops: CDR1 MNHEY, CDR2 SVGAGI. The CDR3 DNA is TGTGCCAGCAGCCGCAAACCGGGACACTCCTACGAGCAGTACTTC. The encoded protein is CASSRKPGHSYEQYF.

This clone was recorded a few times. This chain uses TRBV19 with TRBJ1-6; D is possibly TRBD1 (6 bases). V was pared by 4 bases and J by 7 bases, with 14 bases between. The CDR3 runs 15 residues. The germline V gene has CDR1 LNHDA and CDR2 SQIVND (reference sequence). The CDR3 spells CASSNGGGPNSPLHF. CDR3 nucleotide sequence: TGTGCCAGTAGTAATGGGGGCGGCCCGAATTCACCCCTCCACTTT.